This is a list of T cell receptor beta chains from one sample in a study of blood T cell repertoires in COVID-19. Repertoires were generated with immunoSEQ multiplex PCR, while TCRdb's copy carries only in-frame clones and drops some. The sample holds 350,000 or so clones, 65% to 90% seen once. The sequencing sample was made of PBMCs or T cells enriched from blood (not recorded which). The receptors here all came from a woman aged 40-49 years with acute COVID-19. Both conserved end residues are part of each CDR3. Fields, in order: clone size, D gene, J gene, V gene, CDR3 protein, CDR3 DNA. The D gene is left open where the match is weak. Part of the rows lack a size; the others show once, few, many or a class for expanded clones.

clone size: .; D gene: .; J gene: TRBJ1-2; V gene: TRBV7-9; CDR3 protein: CASSLPGGGGYTF; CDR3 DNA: TGTGCCAGCAGCTTACCGGGGGGAGGTGGCTACACCTTC
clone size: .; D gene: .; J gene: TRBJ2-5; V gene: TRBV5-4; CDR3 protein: CASSPRPGDQETQYF; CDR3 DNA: TGTGCCAGCAGCCCCCGGCCGGGAGACCAAGAGACCCAGTACTTC
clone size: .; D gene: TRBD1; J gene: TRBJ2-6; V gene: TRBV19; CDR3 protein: CASRVEGQGVRSGANVLTF; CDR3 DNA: TGTGCCAGTAGGGTTGAGGGACAGGGGGTACGTTCTGGGGCCAACGTCCTGACTTTC
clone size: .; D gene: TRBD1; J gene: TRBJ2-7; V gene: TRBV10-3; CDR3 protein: CAITQNRGSSYEQYF; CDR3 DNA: TGTGCCATCACCCAAAACAGGGGGAGCTCCTACGAGCAGTACTTC
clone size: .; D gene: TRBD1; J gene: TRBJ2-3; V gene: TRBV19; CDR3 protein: CASSIGDRSTDTQYF; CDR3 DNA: TGTGCCAGTAGTATAGGGGACAGAAGCACAGATACGCAGTATTTT
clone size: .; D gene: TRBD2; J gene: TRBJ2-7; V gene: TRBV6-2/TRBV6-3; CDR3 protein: CASSTRTSFPYEQYF; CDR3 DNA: TGTGCCAGCAGTACCCGGACTAGTTTTCCCTACGAGCAGTACTTC
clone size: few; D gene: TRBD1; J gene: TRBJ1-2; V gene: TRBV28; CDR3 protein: CASSTGTGGGYGYTF; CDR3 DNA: TGTGCCAGCAGTACGGGGACAGGGGGAGGCTATGGCTACACCTTC
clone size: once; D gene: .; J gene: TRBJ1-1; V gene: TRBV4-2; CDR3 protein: CASSQGRDSTRGTEAFF; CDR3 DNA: TGTGCCAGCAGCCAAGGTCGGGACTCAACTAGAGGGACTGAAGCTTTCTTT
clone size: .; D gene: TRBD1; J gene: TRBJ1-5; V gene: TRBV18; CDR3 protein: CASSPSSGQGGQPQHF; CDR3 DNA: TGTGCCAGCTCACCCTCCAGCGGACAGGGTGGTCAGCCCCAGCATTTT
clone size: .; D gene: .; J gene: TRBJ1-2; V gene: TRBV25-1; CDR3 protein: CASSDLGLASYGYTF; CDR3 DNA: TGTGCCAGCAGTGATCTGGGCCTGGCGTCCTATGGCTACACCTTC
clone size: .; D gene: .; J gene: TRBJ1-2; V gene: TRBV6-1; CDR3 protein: CASSETGTYGYTF; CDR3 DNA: TGTGCCAGCAGTGAAACAGGGACCTATGGCTACACCTTC
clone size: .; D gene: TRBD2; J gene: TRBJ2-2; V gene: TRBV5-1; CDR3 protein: CASSLQSGGANRELFF; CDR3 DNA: TGCGCCAGCAGCCTACAAAGCGGGGGGGCCAACCGGGAGCTGTTTTTT
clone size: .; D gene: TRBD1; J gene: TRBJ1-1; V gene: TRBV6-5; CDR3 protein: CASSYRRTGGNTEAFF; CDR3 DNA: TGTGCCAGCAGTTACAGGCGGACAGGGGGCAACACTGAAGCTTTCTTT
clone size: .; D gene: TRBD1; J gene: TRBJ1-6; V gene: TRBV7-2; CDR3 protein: CASSLDRGRNSPLHF; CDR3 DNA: TGTGCCAGCAGCTTGGACAGGGGCCGTAATTCACCCCTCCACTTT
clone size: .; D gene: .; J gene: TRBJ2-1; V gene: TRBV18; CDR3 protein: CASSPRGQNNEQFF; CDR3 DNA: TGTGCCAGCTCACCCCGAGGACAGAACAATGAGCAGTTCTTC
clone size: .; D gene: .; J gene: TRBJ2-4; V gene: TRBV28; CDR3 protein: CASSFGGSSIQYF; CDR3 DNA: TGTGCCAGCAGTTTTGGGGGGAGTAGCATTCAGTACTTC
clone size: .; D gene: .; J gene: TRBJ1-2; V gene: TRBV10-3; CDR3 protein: CAISEQEGYGYTF; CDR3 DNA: TGTGCCATCAGTGAGCAAGAGGGCTATGGCTACACCTTC
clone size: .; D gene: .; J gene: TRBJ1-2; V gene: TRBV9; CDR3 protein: CASSVEGRANYGYTF; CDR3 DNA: TGTGCCAGCAGCGTAGAGGGGAGGGCTAACTATGGCTACACCTTC
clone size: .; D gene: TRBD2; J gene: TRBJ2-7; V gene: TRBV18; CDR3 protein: CASSAAPGLASHEQYF; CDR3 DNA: TGTGCCAGCTCAGCCGCCCCGGGACTAGCATCGCACGAGCAGTACTTC
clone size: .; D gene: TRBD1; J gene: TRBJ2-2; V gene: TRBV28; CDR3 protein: CASLQGAGELFF; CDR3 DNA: TGTGCCAGCCTTCAGGGGGCCGGGGAGCTGTTTTTT
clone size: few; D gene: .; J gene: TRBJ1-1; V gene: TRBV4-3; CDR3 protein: CASSPAGGQGTEAFF; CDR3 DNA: TGCGCCAGCAGCCCCGCCGGGGGGCAGGGCACTGAAGCTTTCTTT
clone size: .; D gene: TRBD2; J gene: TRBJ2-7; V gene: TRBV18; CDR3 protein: CASSPLGGAGGLSYEQYF; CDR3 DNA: TGTGCCAGCTCACCATTGGGAGGAGCGGGGGGCCTCTCCTACGAGCAGTACTTC
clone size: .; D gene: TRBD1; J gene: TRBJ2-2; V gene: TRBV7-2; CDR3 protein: CASSTRDRLNTGELFF; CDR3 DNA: TGTGCCAGCAGCACCCGGGACAGATTAAACACCGGGGAGCTGTTTTTT
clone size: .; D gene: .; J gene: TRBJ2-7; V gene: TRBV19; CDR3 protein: CASSHRSGYEQYF; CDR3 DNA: TGTGCCAGTAGTCACAGGTCCGGCTACGAGCAGTACTTC
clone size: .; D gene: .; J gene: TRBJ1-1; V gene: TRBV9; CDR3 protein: CASSVQRGTEAFF; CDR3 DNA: TGTGCCAGCAGCGTACAACGGGGCACTGAAGCTTTCTTT
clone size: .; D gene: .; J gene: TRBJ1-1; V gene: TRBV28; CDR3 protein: CATAEARTEAFF; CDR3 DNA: TGTGCCACTGCAGAAGCGAGGACTGAAGCTTTCTTT